This T cell receptor (beta chain) comes out of a study of T cell changes during pregnancy in multiple sclerosis. The junction had 11 bases not matched to a gene; V was cut back by 4 bases and J by 3 bases. The CDR3 has 18 residues. In germline, CDR1 is SEHNR, CDR2 FQNEAQ (reference sequence). Clones were sequenced by immunoSEQ multiplex PCR, and TCRdb holds only the in-frame ones, with some missing. The table records around 60,000 clones, over 85% of them present only once. This clone was recorded once. The source of this sequence is a female donor with multiple sclerosis, enrolled in a pregnancy study. This chain joins TRBV7-9 and TRBJ2-1, with 11 bases fitting TRBD2. The material sequenced was CD4+ T cells from peripheral blood mononuclear cells, taken before pregnancy. CDR3 amino acids: CASSSRLAGGINYNEQFF. The CDR3 nucleotides are TGTGCCAGCAGCTCCCGCCTAGCGGGAGGAATAAACTACAATGAGCAGTTCTTC.